Here is one T cell receptor (beta chain) with its context. The CDR3 sequence is 16 residues long. Germline values: CDR1 KGHSH, CDR2 LQKENI. The V segment lost 5 bases and the J segment 2 bases; nucleotides outside the gene matches: 8. How the authors handled the data: Amplification with reference gene primers provided the estimates of nucleated cell counts. Clones were read by immunoSEQ multiplex PCR, and TCRdb kept only the in-frame ones, dropping some. Clonal size and the V and J genes are those of that table, whereas D and trimming came from the DNA. The sample lists about 62,000 clones; around 86% were seen once. This entry comes from a study of blood T cell repertoires in COVID-19. Study in general: Specimens from acute and convalescent COVID-19 originated in the United States, Italy and Spain. The analysed material was cDNA or gDNA that came from T cells, B-cell-depleted T cells, or PBMCs.

What was sequenced was peripheral blood. This sequence originates from a woman over 75 with acute or convalescent COVID-19. The chain employs TRBV18 and TRBJ2-2; 7 bases match TRBD1. Here the CDR3 reads CASSMIGTVNTGELFF. The CDR3, as DNA: TGTGCCAGCTCAATGATCGGGACAGTAAACACCGGGGAGCTGTTTTTT.